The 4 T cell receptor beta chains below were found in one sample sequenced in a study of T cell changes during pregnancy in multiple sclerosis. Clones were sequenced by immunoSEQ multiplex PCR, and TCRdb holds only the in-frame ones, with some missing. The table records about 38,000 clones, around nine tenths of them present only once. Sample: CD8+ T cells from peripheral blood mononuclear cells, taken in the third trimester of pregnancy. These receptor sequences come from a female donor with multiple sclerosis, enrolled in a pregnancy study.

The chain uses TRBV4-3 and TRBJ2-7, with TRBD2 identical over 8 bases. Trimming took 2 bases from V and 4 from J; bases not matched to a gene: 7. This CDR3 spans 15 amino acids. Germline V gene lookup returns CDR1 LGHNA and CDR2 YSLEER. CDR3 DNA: TGCGCCAGCAGCCAATCCCGCGGGGGGTCGTACGAGCAGTACTTC. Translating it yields CASSQSRGGSYEQYF.

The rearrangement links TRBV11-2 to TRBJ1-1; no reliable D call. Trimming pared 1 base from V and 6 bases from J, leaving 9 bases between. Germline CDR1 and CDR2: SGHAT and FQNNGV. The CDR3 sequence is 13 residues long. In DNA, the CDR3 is TGTGCCAGCAGCTTAGGGGTGAGGGCTGAAGCTTTCTTT. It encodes CASSLGVRAEAFF.

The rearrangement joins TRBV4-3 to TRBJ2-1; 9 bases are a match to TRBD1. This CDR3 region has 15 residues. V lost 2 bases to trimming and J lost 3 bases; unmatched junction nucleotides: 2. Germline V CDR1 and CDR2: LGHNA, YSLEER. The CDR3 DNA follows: TGCGCCAGCAGCCAAAGGACAGGGGACTACAATGAGCAGTTCTTC. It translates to CASSQRTGDYNEQFF.

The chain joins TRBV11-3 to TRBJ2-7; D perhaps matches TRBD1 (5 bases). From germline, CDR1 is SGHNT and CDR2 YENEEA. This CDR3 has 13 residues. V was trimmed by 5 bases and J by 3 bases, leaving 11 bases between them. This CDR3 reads CASSKHDSYEQYF. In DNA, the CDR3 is TGTGCCAGCAGCAAACACGACAGCTACGAGCAGTACTTC.